The 8 T cell receptor beta chains below all came from one sample that was sequenced in a study of CD8 T cells in Susac syndrome. The RNA, roughly 0.5 to 1 ug, was put through reverse transcription using random hexamers. Via MiXCR, TCRdb re-called the immunoSEQ multiplex PCR reads, giving one row per CDR3 protein. Seen here are 400,000 or so distinct CDR3 sequences, roughly 85% observed once, and the top ten hold under 0.15%. The specimen sequenced was CD8+ T cells from PBMCs. These receptors all stem from a human donor with multiple sclerosis.

The gene calls are TRBV5-1 and TRBJ2-2, with unresolved D. This CDR3 comprises 13 residues. Looked up from germline, CDR1 is SGHRS and CDR2 is YFSETQ. V was trimmed by 1 base and J by 10 bases, leaving 11 bases between them. The CDR3 reads CASSLIESEELFF. The CDR3 DNA is TGCGCCAGCAGCTTGATTGAATCCGAGGAGCTGTTTTTT.

V gene TRBV11-3 combines with J gene TRBJ2-2, with D possibly TRBD1 on 6 matching bases. Germline V CDR1 and CDR2: SGHNT, YENEEA. The CDR3 sequence is 14 residues long. The V end was cut by 5 bases, the J end by 2 bases, with 9 bases between. The CDR3 protein is CASSPDRNTGELFF. CDR3 nucleotides: TGTGCCAGCAGCCCGGACAGAAACACCGGGGAGCTGTTTTTT.

V and J are TRBV5-1 and TRBJ2-3, with D uncertain. Trimming took 3 bases from V and 3 from J, leaving 17 bases between them. The CDR3 length is 16 residues. The germline CDR1 and CDR2 sequences are SGHRS and YFSETQ. CDR3: CASSWIDTATTDTQYF. The CDR3 DNA is TGCGCCAGCAGCTGGATCGACACCGCGACAACAGATACGCAGTATTTT.

This chain uses TRBV25-1 with TRBJ1-6; the match to TRBD1 covers 7 bases. This CDR3 comprises 13 residues. Germline assignment: CDR1 MGHDK and CDR2 SYGVNS. Germline trimming cut 2 bases from V and 11 bases from J; bases unmatched to any gene: 3. CDR3 DNA sequence: TGTGCCAGCAGTGAAGCAGGGACAGCACCCCTCCACTTT. Its translation is CASSEAGTAPLHF.

The chain links TRBV12-5 to TRBJ2-2, with D possibly being TRBD2 (6 bases). This CDR3 is 15 amino acids long. Looked up from germline, CDR1 is LGHNT and CDR2 is FRNRAP. V was cut by 6 bases and J by 4 bases, with 15 bases left in between. The CDR3 loop reads CASGSTGSSTGELFF. The CDR3 region has the DNA TGTGCTAGTGGCTCCACCGGGAGCAGCACCGGGGAGCTGTTTTTT.

The chain is built from TRBV7-9 and TRBJ2-7; D remains unclear. The V gene lost 1 base and the J gene lost 7 bases, with 17 bases spanning the gap. This CDR3 comprises 15 residues. Per the germline V gene, CDR1 is SEHNR and CDR2 is FQNEAQ (reference sequence). The CDR3 reads CASSLVTRLTEEQYF. CDR3 sequence (DNA): TGTGCCAGCAGCTTAGTTACGCGCCTCACGGAGGAGCAGTACTTC.

The rearrangement links TRBV11-2 to TRBJ2-5, with 10 bases lining up with TRBD1. Germline CDR1 is SGHAT and CDR2 is FQNNGV. V lost 5 bases to trimming and J lost 5 bases; unmatched junction nucleotides: 8. The CDR3 contains 15 residues. CDR3 sequence: CASSPPGQGWETQYF. In nucleotides, the CDR3 is TGTGCCAGCAGCCCACCGGGACAGGGGTGGGAGACCCAGTACTTC.

This chain links TRBV20-1 with TRBJ2-7; D is unclear. Looked up from germline, CDR1 is DFQATT and CDR2 is SNEGSKA (reference sequence). V was pared by 2 bases and J by 4 bases, with 18 bases between. The CDR3 covers 15 residues. The CDR3 reads CSARFVGGFGYEQYF. CDR3 DNA sequence: TGCAGTGCTAGATTCGTGGGTGGGTTCGGTTACGAGCAGTACTTC.